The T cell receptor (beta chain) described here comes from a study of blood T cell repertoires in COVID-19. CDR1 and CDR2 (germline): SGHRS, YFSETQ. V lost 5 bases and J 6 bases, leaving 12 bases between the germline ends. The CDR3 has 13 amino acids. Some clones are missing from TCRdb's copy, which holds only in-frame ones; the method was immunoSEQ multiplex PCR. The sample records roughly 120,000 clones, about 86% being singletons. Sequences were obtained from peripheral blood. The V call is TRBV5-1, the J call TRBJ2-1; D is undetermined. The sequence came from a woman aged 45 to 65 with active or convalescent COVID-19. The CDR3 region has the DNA TGCGCCAGCAGTCTCTCTCACGGCAATGAGCAGTTCTTC. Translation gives CASSLSHGNEQFF.